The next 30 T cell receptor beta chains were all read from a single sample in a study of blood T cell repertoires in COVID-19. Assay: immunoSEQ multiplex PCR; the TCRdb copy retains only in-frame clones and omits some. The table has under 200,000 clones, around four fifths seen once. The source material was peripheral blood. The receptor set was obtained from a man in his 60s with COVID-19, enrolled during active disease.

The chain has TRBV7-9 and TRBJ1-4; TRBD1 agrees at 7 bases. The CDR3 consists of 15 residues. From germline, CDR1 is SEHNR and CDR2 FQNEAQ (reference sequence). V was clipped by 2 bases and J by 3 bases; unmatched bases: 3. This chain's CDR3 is CASSLRQGSNEKLFF. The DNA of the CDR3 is TGTGCCAGCAGCTTAAGACAGGGCTCTAATGAAAAACTGTTTTTT.

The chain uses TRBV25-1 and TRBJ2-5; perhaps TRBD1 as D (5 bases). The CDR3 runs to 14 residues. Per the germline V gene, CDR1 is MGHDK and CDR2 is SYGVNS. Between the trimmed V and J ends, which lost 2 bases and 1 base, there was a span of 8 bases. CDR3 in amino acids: CASSERRAQETQYF. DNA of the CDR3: TGTGCCAGCAGTGAACGCAGGGCCCAAGAGACCCAGTACTTC.

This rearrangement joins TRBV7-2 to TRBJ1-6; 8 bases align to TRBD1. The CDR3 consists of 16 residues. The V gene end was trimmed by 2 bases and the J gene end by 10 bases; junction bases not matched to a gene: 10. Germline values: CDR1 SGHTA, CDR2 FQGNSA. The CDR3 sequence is CASSLNPRSGGSPLHF. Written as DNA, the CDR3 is TGTGCCAGCAGCTTAAATCCCCGGTCAGGGGGCTCACCCCTCCACTTT.

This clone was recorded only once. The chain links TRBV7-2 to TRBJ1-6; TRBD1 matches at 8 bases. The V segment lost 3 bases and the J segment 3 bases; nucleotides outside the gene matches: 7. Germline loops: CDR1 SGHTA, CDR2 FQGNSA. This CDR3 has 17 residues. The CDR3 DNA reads TGTGCCAGCAGCTTCCGAGGACAGGGACGCTATAATTCACCCCTCCACTTT. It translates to CASSFRGQGRYNSPLHF.

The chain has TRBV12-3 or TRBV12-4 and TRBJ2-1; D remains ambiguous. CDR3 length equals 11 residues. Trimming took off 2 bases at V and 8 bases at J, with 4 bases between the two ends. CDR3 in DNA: TGTGCCAGCAGTTTATTAGATGAGCAGTTCTTC. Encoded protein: CASSLLDEQFF.

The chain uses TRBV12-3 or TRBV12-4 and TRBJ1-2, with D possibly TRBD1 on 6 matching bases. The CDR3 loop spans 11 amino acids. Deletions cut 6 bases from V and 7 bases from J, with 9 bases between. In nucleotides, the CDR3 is TGTGCCAGCAGCCGAGGGGGTGGCTACACCTTC. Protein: CASSRGGGYTF.

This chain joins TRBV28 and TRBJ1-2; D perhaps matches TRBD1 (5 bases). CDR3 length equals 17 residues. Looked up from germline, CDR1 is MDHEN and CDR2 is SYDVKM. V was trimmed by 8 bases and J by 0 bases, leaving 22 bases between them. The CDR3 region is CASYKAGGSRANYGYTF. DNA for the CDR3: TGTGCCAGCTACAAAGCGGGGGGGTCCAGAGCTAACTATGGCTACACCTTC.

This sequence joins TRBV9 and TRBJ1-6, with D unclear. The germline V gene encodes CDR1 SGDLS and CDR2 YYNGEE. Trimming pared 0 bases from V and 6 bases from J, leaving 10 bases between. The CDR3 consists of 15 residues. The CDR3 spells CASSVASGSNSPLHF. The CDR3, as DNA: TGTGCCAGCAGCGTAGCTTCAGGTTCTAATTCACCCCTCCACTTT.

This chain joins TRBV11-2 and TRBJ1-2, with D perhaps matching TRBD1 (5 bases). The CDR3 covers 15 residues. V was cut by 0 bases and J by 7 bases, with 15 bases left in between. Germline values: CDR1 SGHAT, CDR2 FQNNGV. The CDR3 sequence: CASSLDPAGLAGYTF. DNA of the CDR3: TGTGCCAGCAGCTTAGACCCGGCGGGGCTCGCTGGCTACACCTTC.

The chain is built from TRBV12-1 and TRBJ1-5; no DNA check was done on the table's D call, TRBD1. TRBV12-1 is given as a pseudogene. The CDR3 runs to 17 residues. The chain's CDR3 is CASSFSRDRGLYQPQHF. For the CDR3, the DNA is TGTGCCAGCAGCTTTTCCCGGGACAGGGGACTTTATCAGCCCCAGCATTTT.

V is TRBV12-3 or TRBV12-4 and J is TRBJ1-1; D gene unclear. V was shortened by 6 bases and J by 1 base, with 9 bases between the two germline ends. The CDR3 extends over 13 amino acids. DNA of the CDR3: TGTGCCAGCAGCCTTCTTAGGAACACTGAAGCTTTCTTT. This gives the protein CASSLLRNTEAFF.

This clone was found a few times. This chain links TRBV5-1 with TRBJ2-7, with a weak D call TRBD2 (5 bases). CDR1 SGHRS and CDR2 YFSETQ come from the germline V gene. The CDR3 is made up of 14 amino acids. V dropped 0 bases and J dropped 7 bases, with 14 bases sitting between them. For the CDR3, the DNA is TGCGCCAGCAGCTTGGCCCAGACCCCGGGAGAGCAGTACTTC. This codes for CASSLAQTPGEQYF. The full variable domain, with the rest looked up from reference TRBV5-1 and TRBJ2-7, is KAGVTQTPRYLIKTRGQQVTLSCSPISGHRSVSWYQQTPGQGLQFLFEYFSETQRNKGNFPGRFSGRQFSNSRSEMNVSTLELGDSALYLCASSLAQTPGEQYFGPGTRLTVT.

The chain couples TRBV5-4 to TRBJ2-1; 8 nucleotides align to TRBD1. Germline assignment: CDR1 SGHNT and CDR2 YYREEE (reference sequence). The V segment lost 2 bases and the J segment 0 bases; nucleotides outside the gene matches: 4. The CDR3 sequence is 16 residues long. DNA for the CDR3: TGTGCCAGCAGCTTTGCTACAGGGGGCTCCTACAATGAGCAGTTCTTC. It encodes CASSFATGGSYNEQFF.

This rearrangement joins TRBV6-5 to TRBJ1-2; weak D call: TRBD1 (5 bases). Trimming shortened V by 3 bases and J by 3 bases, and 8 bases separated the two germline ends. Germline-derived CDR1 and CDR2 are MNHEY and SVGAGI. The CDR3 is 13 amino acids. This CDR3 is CASSYTGYYGYTF. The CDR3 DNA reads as TGTGCCAGCAGTTATACAGGTTACTATGGCTACACCTTC.

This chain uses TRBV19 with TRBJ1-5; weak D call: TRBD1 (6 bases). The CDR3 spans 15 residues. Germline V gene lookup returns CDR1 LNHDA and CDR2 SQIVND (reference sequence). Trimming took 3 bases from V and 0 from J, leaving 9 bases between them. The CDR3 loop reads CASSIAGVSNQPQHF. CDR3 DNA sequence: TGTGCCAGTAGTATTGCAGGGGTTAGCAATCAGCCCCAGCATTTT.

CDR3 bases: TGTGCCAGCAGCACGGGGGGGACAGAGACCCAGTACTTC. The encoded protein is CASSTGGTETQYF. The gene calls are TRBV6-2 or TRBV6-3 and TRBJ2-5, with TRBD2 matching over 8 bases. V was pared by 6 bases and J by 4 bases, with 4 bases of the junction left unmatched. The CDR3 is 13 amino acids. Germline CDR1 MNHEY, CDR2 SVGEGT.

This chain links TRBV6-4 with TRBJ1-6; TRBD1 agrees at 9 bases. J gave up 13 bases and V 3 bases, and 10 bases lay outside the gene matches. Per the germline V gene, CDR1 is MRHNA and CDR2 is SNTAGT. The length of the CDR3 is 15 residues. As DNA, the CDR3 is TGTGCCAGCAGTGATGGTCCCGGGACAGGGTCCCCCCTCCACTTT. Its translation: CASSDGPGTGSPLHF.

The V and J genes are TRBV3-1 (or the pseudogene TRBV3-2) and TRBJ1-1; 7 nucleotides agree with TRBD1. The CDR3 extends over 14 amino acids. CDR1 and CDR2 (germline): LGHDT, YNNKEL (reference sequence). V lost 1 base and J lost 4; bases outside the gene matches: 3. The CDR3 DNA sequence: TGTGCCAGCAGCCAAGCACAGGGGACCACTGAAGCTTTCTTT. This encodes CASSQAQGTTEAFF.

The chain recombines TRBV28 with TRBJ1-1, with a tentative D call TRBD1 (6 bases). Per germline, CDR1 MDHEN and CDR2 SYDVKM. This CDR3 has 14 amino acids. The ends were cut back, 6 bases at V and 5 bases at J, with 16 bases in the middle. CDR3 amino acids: CASSRTTGLTEAFF. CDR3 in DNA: TGTGCCAGCAGCCGAACTACAGGGCTTACTGAAGCTTTCTTT.

This CDR3 reads CASSLSGGSYNEQFF. The DNA for the CDR3 is TGTGCCAGCAGTTTATCCGGGGGCTCCTACAATGAGCAGTTCTTC. V usage is TRBV27 and J usage is TRBJ2-1, with D possibly TRBD2 on 6 matching bases. Germline CDR1 MNHEY, CDR2 SMNVEV (reference sequence). This CDR3 region has 15 residues. V lost 0 bases and J 0 bases, leaving 6 bases between the germline ends.

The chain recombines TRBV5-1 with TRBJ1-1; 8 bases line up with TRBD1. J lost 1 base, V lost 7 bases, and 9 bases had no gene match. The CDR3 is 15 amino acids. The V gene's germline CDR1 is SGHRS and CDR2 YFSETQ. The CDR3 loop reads CASSPPGTGNTEAFF. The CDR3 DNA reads TGCGCCAGCTCCCCGCCAGGGACAGGGAACACTGAAGCTTTCTTT. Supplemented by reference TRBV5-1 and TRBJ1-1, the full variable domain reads KAGVTQTPRYLIKTRGQQVTLSCSPISGHRSVSWYQQTPGQGLQFLFEYFSETQRNKGNFPGRFSGRQFSNSRSEMNVSTLELGDSALYLCASSPPGTGNTEAFFGQGTRLTVV.

The CDR3 sequence: CSVVGAGVRSGYTF. Here the CDR3 DNA reads TGCAGCGTTGTTGGTGCGGGGGTAAGGAGTGGCTACACCTTC. J is TRBJ1-2 and V is TRBV29-1; perhaps TRBD1 as D (5 bases). Trimming shortened V by 4 bases and J by 7 bases, and 19 bases separated the two germline ends. This CDR3 is 14 amino acids long. Per the germline V gene, CDR1 is SQVTM and CDR2 is ANQGSEA.

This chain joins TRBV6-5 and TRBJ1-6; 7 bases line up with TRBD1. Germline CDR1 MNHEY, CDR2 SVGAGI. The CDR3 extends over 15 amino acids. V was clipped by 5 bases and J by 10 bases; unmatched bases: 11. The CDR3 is CASSPREGGESPLHF. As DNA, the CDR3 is TGTGCCAGCAGTCCCAGAGAAGGGGGCGAATCACCCCTCCACTTT.

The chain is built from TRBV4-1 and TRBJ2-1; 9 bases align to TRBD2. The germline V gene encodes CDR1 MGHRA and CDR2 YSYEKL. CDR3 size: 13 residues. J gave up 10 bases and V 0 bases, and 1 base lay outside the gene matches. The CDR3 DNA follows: TGCGCCAGCAGCCAAGAAGGGACTAGCGAGCAGTTCTTC. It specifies CASSQEGTSEQFF.

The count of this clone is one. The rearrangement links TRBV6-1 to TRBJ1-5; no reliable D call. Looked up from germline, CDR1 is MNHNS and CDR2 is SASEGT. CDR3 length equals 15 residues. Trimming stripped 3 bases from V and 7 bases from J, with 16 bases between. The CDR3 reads CASSDTGFPGQPQHF. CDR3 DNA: TGTGCCAGCAGTGATACGGGCTTCCCGGGACAGCCCCAGCATTTT.

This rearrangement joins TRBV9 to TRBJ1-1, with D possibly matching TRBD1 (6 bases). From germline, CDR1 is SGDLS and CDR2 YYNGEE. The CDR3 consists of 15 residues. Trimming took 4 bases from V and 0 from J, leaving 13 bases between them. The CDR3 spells CASSPTGQMNTEAFF. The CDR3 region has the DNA TGTGCCAGCAGCCCGACGGGACAAATGAACACTGAAGCTTTCTTT.

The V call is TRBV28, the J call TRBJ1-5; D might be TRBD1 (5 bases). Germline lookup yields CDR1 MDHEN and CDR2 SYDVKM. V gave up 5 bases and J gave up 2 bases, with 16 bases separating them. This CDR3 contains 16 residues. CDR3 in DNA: TGTGCCAGCAGTCCCCCCGGGGGGAATGGCAATCAGCCCCAGCATTTT. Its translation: CASSPPGGNGNQPQHF. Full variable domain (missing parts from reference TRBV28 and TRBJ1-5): DVKVTQSSRYLVKRTGEKVFLECVQDMDHENMFWYRQDPGLGLRLIYFSYDVKMKEKGDIPEGYSVSREKKERFSLILESASTNQTSMYLCASSPPGGNGNQPQHFGDGTRLSIL.

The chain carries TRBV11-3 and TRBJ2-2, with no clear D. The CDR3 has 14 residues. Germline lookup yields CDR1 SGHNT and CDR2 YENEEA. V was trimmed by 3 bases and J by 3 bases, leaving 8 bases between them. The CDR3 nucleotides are TGTGCCAGCAGCTTCGGTTCGGACACCGGGGAGCTGTTTTTT. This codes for CASSFGSDTGELFF.

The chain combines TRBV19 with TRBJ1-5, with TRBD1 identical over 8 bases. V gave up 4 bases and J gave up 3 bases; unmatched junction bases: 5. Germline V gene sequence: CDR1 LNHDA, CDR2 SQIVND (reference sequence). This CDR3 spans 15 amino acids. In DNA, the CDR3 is TGTGCCAGTAGTACCTGGACAGGGTACAATCAGCCCCAGCATTTT. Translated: CASSTWTGYNQPQHF.

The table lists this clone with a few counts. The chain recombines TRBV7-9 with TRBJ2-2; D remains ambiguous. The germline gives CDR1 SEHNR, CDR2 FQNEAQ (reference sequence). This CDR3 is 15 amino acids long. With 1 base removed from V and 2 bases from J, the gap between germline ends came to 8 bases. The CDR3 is CASSLDSGNTGELFF. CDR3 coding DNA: TGTGCCAGCAGCTTAGATTCGGGTAACACCGGGGAGCTGTTTTTT. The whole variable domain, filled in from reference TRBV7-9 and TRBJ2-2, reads DTGVSQNPRHKITKRGQNVTFRCDPISEHNRLYWYRQTLGQGPEFLTYFQNEAQLEKSRLLSDRFSAERPKGSFSTLEIQRTEQGDSAMYLCASSLDSGNTGELFFGEGSRLTVL.